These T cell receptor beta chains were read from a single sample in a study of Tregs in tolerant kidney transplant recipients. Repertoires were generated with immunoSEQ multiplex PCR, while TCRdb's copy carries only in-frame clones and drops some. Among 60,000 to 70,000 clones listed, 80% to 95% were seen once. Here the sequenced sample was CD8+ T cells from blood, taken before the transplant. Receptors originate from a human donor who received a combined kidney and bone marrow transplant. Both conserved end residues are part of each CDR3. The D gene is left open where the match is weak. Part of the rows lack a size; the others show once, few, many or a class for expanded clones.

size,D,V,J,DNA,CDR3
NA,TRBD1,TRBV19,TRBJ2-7,TGTGCCAGTAGTAGGGACAGGGTCGACGAGCAGTACTTC,CASSRDRVDEQYF
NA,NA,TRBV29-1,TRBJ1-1,TGCAGCGTTGAAGGCAGGGGGAACACTGAAGCTTTCTTT,CSVEGRGNTEAFF
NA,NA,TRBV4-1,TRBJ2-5,TGCGCCAGCAGCCAGGGGCCCCGGGCAGGGGAGACCCAGTACTTC,CASSQGPRAGETQYF
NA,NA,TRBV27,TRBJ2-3,TGTGCCAGCAGCCTAGCGCCCACAGATACGCAGTATTTT,CASSLAPTDTQYF
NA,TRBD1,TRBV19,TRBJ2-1,TGTGCCAGTAGTATAGAGGACAGGGGCTACAATGAGCAGTTCTTC,CASSIEDRGYNEQFF
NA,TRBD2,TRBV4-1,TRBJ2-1,TGCGCCAGCAGCCAAGACGGGATAGCGGGAGGACGGGGCAATGAGCAGTTCTTC,CASSQDGIAGGRGNEQFF
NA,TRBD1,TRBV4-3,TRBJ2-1,TGCGCCAGCAGCTACGGACAGGGGGCAGCTGAGCAGTTCTTC,CASSYGQGAAEQFF
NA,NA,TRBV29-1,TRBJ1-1,TGCAGCGTTGCCCCCAAAGGGGTGAACACTGAAGCTTTCTTT,CSVAPKGVNTEAFF
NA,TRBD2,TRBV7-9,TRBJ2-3,TGTGCCAGCGCCTTGACTAGCGGGGGCGTGGATACGCAGTATTTT,CASALTSGGVDTQYF
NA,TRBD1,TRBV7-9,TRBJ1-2,TGTGCCAGCAGCTCCGGACAGGGAGGTGGCTACACCTTC,CASSSGQGGGYTF
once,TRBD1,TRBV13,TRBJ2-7,TGTGCCAGCAGCTTGGGGACAGGGAGCTTTTACGAGCAGTACTTC,CASSLGTGSFYEQYF
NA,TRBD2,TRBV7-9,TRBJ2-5,TGTGCCAGCAGCTTACCGGCGGGAGGAGGAGAGACCCAGTACTTC,CASSLPAGGGETQYF
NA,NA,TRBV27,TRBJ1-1,TGTGCCAGCAGTTTAATCAATGGCAACACTGAAGCTTTCTTT,CASSLINGNTEAFF
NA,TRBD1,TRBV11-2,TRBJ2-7,TGTGCCAGCAGCTTCGGACAGGGCATGGCCTACGAGCAGTACTTC,CASSFGQGMAYEQYF
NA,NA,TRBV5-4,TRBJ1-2,TGTGCCAGCAGCTTGGACCCGACAGATTACTATGGCTACACCTTC,CASSLDPTDYYGYTF
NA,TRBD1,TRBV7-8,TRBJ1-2,TGTGCCAGCAGCTTACCCGGACAGGGGAAGAGCTACACCTTC,CASSLPGQGKSYTF